The 9 T cell receptor beta chains given below trace back to one sample, sequenced in a study of blood T cell repertoires in COVID-19. Measured with immunoSEQ multiplex PCR; TCRdb has only the in-frame clones, and not every one. The sample yields under 300,000 clones, approximately 86% seen once. Sequencing used peripheral blood. The receptor source for this set is a woman between 65 and 79 years old with active or convalescent COVID-19.

In DNA, the CDR3 is TGCAGTGCTACCCACTTCATATTAACCTTC. This sequence encodes CSATHFILTF. The chain combines TRBV20-1 with TRBJ1-2; D unclear. V lost 4 bases to trimming and J lost 14 bases, with 14 bases between them. Germline V gene sequence: CDR1 DFQATT, CDR2 SNEGSKA (reference sequence). The CDR3 extends over 10 amino acids.

The chain links TRBV27 to TRBJ2-3; 7 positions agree with TRBD1. The V gene's germline CDR1 is MNHEY and CDR2 SMNVEV (reference sequence). Germline trimming cut 9 bases from V and 3 bases from J; bases unmatched to any gene: 15. This CDR3 has 16 residues. CDR3: CASFARQGLGTDTQYF. In DNA form, the CDR3 reads TGTGCCAGTTTCGCCCGACAGGGCCTTGGAACAGATACGCAGTATTTT.

The CDR3 DNA sequence: TGTGCCAGCAGCTTAATGTACAGTAGGAACGAGCAGTACTTC. Its translation is CASSLMYSRNEQYF. The rearrangement uses TRBV7-3 and TRBJ2-7; D remains unclear. This CDR3 spans 14 amino acids. Deletions cut 1 base from V and 5 bases from J, with 12 bases between. Germline CDR1 is SGHTA and CDR2 is FQGTGA. The full variable domain, completed using reference TRBV7-3 and TRBJ2-7, is GAGVSQTPSNKVTEKGKYVELRCDPISGHTALYWYRQSLGQGPEFLIYFQGTGAADDSGLPNDRFFAVRPEGSVSTLKIQRTERGDSAVYLCASSLMYSRNEQYFGPGTRLTVT.

The V call is TRBV6-4, the J call TRBJ1-4, with a weak D call TRBD1 (5 bases). V shed 8 bases and J shed 3 bases, with 10 bases lying between them. This CDR3 spans 13 amino acids. CDR1 and CDR2 from the germline V gene are MRHNA and SNTAGT. The CDR3 here is CASARDSNEKLFF. DNA for the CDR3: TGTGCCAGCGCCCGGGACTCTAATGAAAAACTGTTTTTT.

A single count supports this clone. V and J are TRBV7-2 and TRBJ1-5; perhaps TRBD1 as D (6 bases). The CDR3 extends over 13 amino acids. From germline, CDR1 is SGHTA and CDR2 FQGNSA. Trimming took 4 bases from V and 4 from J, leaving 8 bases between them. The CDR3 coding sequence is TGTGCCAGCAGCTCCAGGGGTAATCAGCCCCAGCATTTT. This codes for CASSSRGNQPQHF. The whole variable domain, filled in from reference TRBV7-2 and TRBJ1-5, reads GAGVSQSPSNKVTEKGKDVELRCDPISGHTALYWYRQSLGQGLEFLIYFQGNSAPDKSGLPSDRFSAERTGGSVSTLTIQRTQQEDSAVYLCASSSRGNQPQHFGDGTRLSIL.

The genes are TRBV6-1 and TRBJ2-3; 8 nucleotides line up with TRBD1. CDR1 and CDR2 (germline): MNHNS, SASEGT. V lost 3 bases and J lost 5; bases outside the gene matches: 7. The CDR3 extends over 15 amino acids. CDR3 in amino acids: CASSESSGGVDTQYF. The CDR3 DNA reads TGTGCCAGCAGTGAGTCATCAGGGGGCGTAGATACGCAGTATTTT.

The V and J genes are TRBV29-1 and TRBJ1-3, with 7 positions matching TRBD1. J gave up 8 bases and V 5 bases, and 3 bases lay outside the gene matches. CDR1 and CDR2 (germline): SQVTM, ANQGSEA. The CDR3 consists of 11 residues. The CDR3 DNA follows: TGCAGCGTTAGACAGGGAGACACCATATATTTT. It yields the protein CSVRQGDTIYF.

This chain uses TRBV11-2 with TRBJ1-5; D is uncertain. Germline assignment: CDR1 SGHAT and CDR2 FQNNGV. The CDR3 covers 14 residues. The germline V and J ends were trimmed by 0 bases and 7 bases, with 10 bases remaining between them. The chain's CDR3 is CASSLDIGRQPQHF. As DNA, the CDR3 is TGTGCCAGCAGCTTAGATATAGGGAGGCAGCCCCAGCATTTT.

The genes are TRBV6-5 and TRBJ1-2, with 9 positions matching TRBD1. CDR1 and CDR2 from the germline V gene are MNHEY and SVGAGI. This CDR3 contains 12 residues. V lost 7 bases to trimming and J lost 8 bases; unmatched junction nucleotides: 5. CDR3 loop: CASTGTGSGYTF. CDR3 in DNA: TGTGCCAGCACTGGGACAGGGAGCGGCTACACCTTC.